One and the same sample provided the 13 T cell receptor beta chains below, sequenced in a study of blood T cell repertoires in COVID-19. Generated by immunoSEQ multiplex PCR, the TCRdb table keeps only in-frame clones and is missing some. The sample records about 480,000 clones, 88% being singletons. Sequencing input: PBMCs or T cells enriched from blood (not recorded which). Receptor source: a woman aged 40 to 50 who had recovered from COVID-19.

This chain joins TRBV5-1 and TRBJ1-3, with D unclear. The CDR3 runs 14 residues. V lost 4 bases, J lost 0 bases, and 8 bases lay in between. The germline gives CDR1 SGHRS, CDR2 YFSETQ. In DNA form, the CDR3 reads TGCGCCAGCAGCCTAGAGTACTCTGGAAACACCATATATTTT. Residues: CASSLEYSGNTIYF.

The chain links TRBV24-1 to TRBJ1-5; D is perhaps TRBD1 (5 bases). The germline CDR1 and CDR2 sequences are KGHDR and SFDVKD. The CDR3 has 17 residues. Trimming left V 3 bases short and J 0 bases short, with 14 bases between. The CDR3 is CATSDPSGADSNQPQHF. Here the CDR3 DNA reads TGTGCCACCAGTGATCCATCTGGGGCCGATAGCAATCAGCCCCAGCATTTT.

DNA for the CDR3: TGTGCCAGCAGCGTAGATCCCTACTCTGGAAACACCATATATTTT. It encodes CASSVDPYSGNTIYF. The chain combines TRBV9 with TRBJ1-3; D remains unclear. The CDR3 sequence is 15 residues long. Trimming took 0 bases from V and 0 from J, leaving 7 bases between them. CDR1 and CDR2 (germline): SGDLS, YYNGEE.

The chain couples TRBV24-1 to TRBJ2-2; maybe TRBD1 (8 bases). The CDR3 is 16 residues long. The germline V gene has CDR1 KGHDR and CDR2 SFDVKD. V dropped 3 bases and J dropped 6 bases, with 16 bases sitting between them. As DNA, the CDR3 is TGTGCCACCAGTGATGCAACAGGGGGGGTGGCCGGGGAGCTGTTTTTT. It translates to CATSDATGGVAGELFF.

This rearrangement joins TRBV5-6 to TRBJ1-4; TRBD1 might be the D (6 bases). Germline CDR1 reads SGHDT; CDR2 reads YYEEEE. There are 15 residues in the CDR3. Trimming removed 2 bases at V and 7 bases at J, with 15 bases between. The CDR3 sequence is CASSFAGVGGEKLFF. The CDR3 DNA reads as TGTGCCAGCAGCTTCGCAGGGGTTGGGGGTGAAAAACTGTTTTTT.

The chain employs TRBV7-9 and TRBJ1-5, with TRBD1 identical over 8 bases. This CDR3 has 17 amino acids. Trimming took 7 bases from V and 0 from J; bases not matched to a gene: 11. Looked up from germline, CDR1 is SEHNR and CDR2 is FQNEAQ (reference sequence). The CDR3 DNA is TGTGCCAGCATCCCCCGGGACAGGCGATATAGCAATCAGCCCCAGCATTTT. Its protein is CASIPRDRRYSNQPQHF.

V and J are TRBV12-3 or TRBV12-4 and TRBJ1-1; D is uncertain. Trimming shortened V by 8 bases and J by 6 bases, and 10 bases separated the two germline ends. The CDR3 is made up of 11 amino acids. The DNA for the CDR3 is TGTGCCAGCCTATTATTGGCTGAAGCTTTCTTT. Its protein product is CASLLLAEAFF.

The chain employs TRBV7-9 and TRBJ2-1; a possible D gene is TRBD2 (7 bases). Per the germline V gene, CDR1 is SEHNR and CDR2 is FQNEAQ (reference sequence). The CDR3 covers 16 residues. The ends were cut back, 5 bases at V and 5 bases at J, with 19 bases in the middle. CDR3 nucleotide sequence: TGTGCCAGCAGCCTACTATCGGGGGGCGCCAACAATGAGCAGTTCTTC. Translating it yields CASSLLSGGANNEQFF.

This sequence joins TRBV27 and TRBJ1-1; D is ambiguous. Germline CDR1 is MNHEY and CDR2 is SMNVEV (reference sequence). The CDR3 is made up of 15 amino acids. Trimming cost V 1 base and J 7 bases, with 16 bases left between them. In nucleotides, the CDR3 is TGTGCCAGCAGTTTATTGGACGGCAAAGGAGGTGAAGCTTTCTTT. Translating it yields CASSLLDGKGGEAFF.

This clone has a handful of counts. The V call is TRBV10-1, the J call TRBJ2-2; D remains ambiguous. Germline assignment: CDR1 WNHNN and CDR2 SYGVQD (reference sequence). The CDR3 is 16 amino acids. V was shortened by 2 bases and J by 0 bases, with 10 bases between the two germline ends. The CDR3 protein is CASSETVHSNTGELFF. The DNA for the CDR3 is TGCGCCAGCAGTGAGACAGTTCACTCGAACACCGGGGAGCTGTTTTTT.

In regard to this clone: The same CDR3 is also encoded by other DNA sequences in this sample. The CDR3 nucleotides read TGTGCCAGCAGTGCCGGGACAGAGAACACTGAAGCTTTCTTT. Amino acids: CASSAGTENTEAFF. The genes are TRBV2 and TRBJ1-1; 7 bases line up with TRBD1. The CDR3 has 14 residues. CDR1 and CDR2 from the germline V gene are SNHLY and FYNNEI. Trimming took 4 bases from V and 1 from J; bases not matched to a gene: 3. The entire variable domain, with the rest obtained from reference TRBV2 and TRBJ1-1, is as follows: EPEVTQTPSHQVTQMGQEVILRCVPISNHLYFYWYRQILGQKVEFLVSFYNNEISEKSEIFDDQFSVERPDGSNFTLKIRSTKLEDSAMYFCASSAGTENTEAFFGQGTRLTVV.

V and J are TRBV19 and TRBJ2-1, with D perhaps matching TRBD1 (5 bases). Germline assignment: CDR1 LNHDA and CDR2 SQIVND (reference sequence). Trimming shortened V by 4 bases and J by 6 bases, and 19 bases separated the two germline ends. The CDR3 runs to 16 residues. The CDR3 nucleotides are TGTGCCAGTAGTAGGCAGGGCGTCCTGAGTCGCAATGAGCAGTTCTTC. It specifies CASSRQGVLSRNEQFF.

Only a few counts were recorded for this clone. The chain employs TRBV19 and TRBJ1-2; TRBD1 matches 8 bases. The germline V gene has CDR1 LNHDA and CDR2 SQIVND (reference sequence). The CDR3 has 16 amino acids. J gave up 6 bases and V 1 base, and 10 bases lay outside the gene matches. In DNA, the CDR3 is TGTGCCAGTAGTATAGGGGTGGCAGGGGGCGTGCATGGCTACACCTTC. Its protein product is CASSIGVAGGVHGYTF.